This T cell receptor beta chain was obtained from a study of CD8+ T cells in alopecia areata. General study points: Scalp specimens additionally yield sequences from normal skin's resident alphabeta T cells. Scalp clonality decreased significantly with tofacitinib, and so did expanded CD8+ clones among the top 100.

Extraction and reverse transcription of RNA yielded cDNA as the sequencing template. TCRdb's copy holds only in-frame clones and misses some; the assay was immunoSEQ multiplex PCR. The profile shows about 250,000 clones, 60% of them singletons. The germline V gene has CDR1 GTSNPN and CDR2 SVGIG (reference sequence). CDR3 length: 13 residues. Trimming stripped 4 bases from V and 5 bases from J, with 14 bases between. In regard to this clone: As yet, its antigen is unknown.

Treatment in this sample: oral pan-JAK inhibitor, 5-10 mg twice daily. The gene calls are TRBV30 and TRBJ1-1; D is unresolved. Sequenced here: CD4+ T cells sorted from blood, sampled at week 52, from a patient treated with tofacitinib. This receptor was identified in a human donor with alopecia areata. The CDR3 DNA sequence: TGTGCCTGGAACGGAGGGAGTGGGACTGAAGCTTTCTTT. It codes for CAWNGGSGTEAFF. Filled out from reference TRBV30 and TRBJ1-1, the complete variable domain reads SQTIHQWPATLVQPVGSPLSLECTVEGTSNPNLYWYRQAAGRGLQLLFYSVGIGQISSEVPQNLSASRPQDRQFILSSKKLLLSDSGFYLCAWNGGSGTEAFFGQGTRLTVV.